These 21 T cell receptor beta chains came from one sample sequenced in a study of blood T cells in healthy people across ages (dated by TCRdb to 2015 to 2017). The library was built by means of 5' RACE. This sample was sequenced with an Illumina HiSeq 2500. A second PCR of 7 to 11 cycles was performed with a sample-barcoded 5' primer and a J-beta primer mix. TCRdb cleaned the public reads at Q25 with fastp, built clones with MiXCR and kept in-frame beta chains. One record per CDR3 amino acid sequence lists the most common genes and DNA. Here the sample has under 1 million distinct CDR3 sequences; roughly 44% occur a single time. The ten largest make up around 21% of the sample. The sample comprised blood. The receptors here all came from a man in his 60s in good health.

The CDR3 region is CASSLATAPGGIYCYNEQYF. CDR3 coding DNA: TGTGCCAGCAGCTTAGCCACGGCCCCTGGTGGGATCTACTGTTACAATGAGCAGTACTTC. This chain joins TRBV11-1 and TRBJ2-4; D remains ambiguous. The V gene's germline CDR1 is SGHAT and CDR2 FQDESV (reference sequence). V shed 0 bases and J shed 13 bases, with 34 bases lying between them. CDR3 length: 20 residues.

V usage is TRBV18 and J usage is TRBJ2-3; D remains ambiguous. V was clipped by 4 bases and J by 4 bases, with 9 bases between them. This CDR3 has 13 amino acids. Germline V CDR1 and CDR2: KGHSH, LQKENI. In DNA, the CDR3 is TGTGCCAGCTCACAACTTTTAGCAGATACGCAGTATTTT. This encodes CASSQLLADTQYF.

The J gene is TRBJ2-3, the V gene TRBV4-2, with 10 bases identical to TRBD2. The CDR3 totals 15 residues. Germline V gene data show CDR1 as LGHNA and CDR2 as YNFKEQ. V was clipped by 1 base and J by 8 bases; unmatched bases: 6. CDR3 nucleotide sequence: TGTGCCAGCAGCCAAGGTACTAGCGGGGTTTCTACGCAGTATTTT. This translates into CASSQGTSGVSTQYF.

This clonotype was counted between two and nine times. V usage is TRBV20-1 and J usage is TRBJ2-3; 14 bases map to TRBD2. The germline gives CDR1 DFQATT, CDR2 SNEGSKA (reference sequence). J lost 7 bases, V lost 6 bases, and 18 bases had no gene match. The CDR3 extends over 18 amino acids. The chain's CDR3 is CSAKGLAGAGWSSNTQYF. The CDR3 nucleotides are TGCAGTGCCAAGGGACTAGCGGGGGCCGGCTGGTCCTCAAATACGCAGTATTTT.

V is TRBV6-6 and J is TRBJ1-1; 7 nucleotides line up with TRBD1. This CDR3 has 16 amino acids. Germline V lookup: CDR1 MNHNY, CDR2 SVGAGI (reference sequence). V dropped 0 bases and J dropped 4; count of bases not matched to a gene: 8. The CDR3 DNA reads TGTGCCAGCAGTTACTCGAAGGGGGCCGCGGCCACTGAAGCTTTCTTT. Residues: CASSYSKGAAATEAFF.

The chain links TRBV20-1 to TRBJ2-5; D is undetermined. The germline V gene encodes CDR1 DFQATT and CDR2 SNEGSKA (reference sequence). The CDR3 runs to 14 residues. The V gene lost 3 bases and the J gene lost 5 bases, with 16 bases spanning the gap. The CDR3 sequence: CSARVGQTAETQYF. The CDR3 coding sequence is TGCAGTGCTAGGGTCGGGCAGACTGCGGAGACCCAGTACTTC.

The chain employs TRBV28 and TRBJ1-6; D is possibly TRBD1 (5 bases). The V end was cut by 4 bases, the J end by 15 bases, with 22 bases between. The CDR3 is 15 residues long. From germline, CDR1 is MDHEN and CDR2 SYDVKM. CDR3 in amino acids: CASSSGQAGLRGLHF. The CDR3 DNA reads as TGTGCCAGCAGTTCCGGACAAGCGGGGCTTAGAGGCCTCCACTTT.

This clonotype was observed a handful of times. This rearrangement joins TRBV9 to TRBJ1-4; D gene uncertain. Germline CDR1 reads SGDLS; CDR2 reads YYNGEE. The CDR3 is made up of 14 amino acids. V lost 0 bases and J 0 bases, leaving 3 bases between the germline ends. The DNA of the CDR3 is TGTGCCAGCAGCGTAGTTGCAACTAATGAAAAACTGTTTTTT. This codes for CASSVVATNEKLFF. Together with reference TRBV9 and TRBJ1-4, the CDR3 gives the full variable domain: DSGVTQTPKHLITATGQRVTLRCSPRSGDLSVYWYQQSLDQGLQFLIQYYNGEERAKGNILERFSAQQFPDLHSELNLSSLELGDSALYFCASSVVATNEKLFFGSGTQLSVL.

About this clonotype itself: Since the CDR3 does not end with the conserved phenylalanine or tryptophan, this likely comes from a read error. CDR3 region: CASSVNGNEQFV. The CDR3 nucleotides read TGTGCCAGCAGCGTCAACGGCAATGAGCAGTTCGTC. V usage is TRBV9 and J usage is TRBJ2-1; D gene ambiguous. This CDR3 comprises 12 residues. Germline CDR1 SGDLS, CDR2 YYNGEE. Trimming took off 2 bases at V and 6 bases at J, with 6 bases between the two ends.

V gene TRBV7-2 combines with J gene TRBJ2-3, with 7 bases that match TRBD2. The CDR3 is 15 residues long. J lost 5 bases, V lost 0 bases, and 5 bases had no gene match. In germline, CDR1 is SGHTA, CDR2 FQGNSA. CDR3 DNA sequence: TGTGCCAGCAGCTTAGCGGGGGGGTTTCTAGATACGCAGTATTTT. Protein product: CASSLAGGFLDTQYF.

This chain connects TRBV12-3 or TRBV12-4 to TRBJ1-4; D is ambiguous. Between the trimmed V and J ends, which lost 3 bases and 2 bases, there was a span of 13 bases. The CDR3 length is 16 residues. As DNA, the CDR3 is TGTGCCAGCAGTTTCGGGGTTGGGGTTACTAATGAAAAACTGTTTTTT. Protein: CASSFGVGVTNEKLFF.

The V gene is TRBV27, the J gene TRBJ1-6; 7 nucleotides align to TRBD1. This CDR3 is 16 amino acids long. Germline trimming cut 5 bases from V and 9 bases from J; bases unmatched to any gene: 13. Germline V gene lookup returns CDR1 MNHEY and CDR2 SMNVEV (reference sequence). The CDR3 reads CASSMGSGRGGSPLHF. The CDR3 DNA reads as TGTGCCAGCAGTATGGGTTCGGGCAGGGGGGGTTCACCCCTCCACTTT.

The rearrangement links TRBV6-1 to TRBJ2-7, with TRBD1 matching 11 bases. The CDR3 sequence is 14 residues long. Germline assignment: CDR1 MNHNS and CDR2 SASEGT. V dropped 6 bases and J dropped 7; count of bases not matched to a gene: 8. DNA of the CDR3: TGTGCCAGCAGCTGGGACAGGGGGACGCGAGAGCAGTACTTC. Translated: CASSWDRGTREQYF.

The V call is TRBV7-2, the J call TRBJ1-5; D gene ambiguous. V was cut by 1 base and J by 5 bases, with 6 bases left in between. The CDR3 loop spans 13 amino acids. CDR1 and CDR2 (germline): SGHTA, FQGNSA. The CDR3 loop reads CASSLGWDQPQHF. DNA for the CDR3: TGTGCCAGCAGCTTAGGCTGGGATCAGCCCCAGCATTTT. The full variable domain, in which reference TRBV7-2 and TRBJ1-5 provide the parts outside the CDR3, is GAGVSQSPSNKVTEKGKDVELRCDPISGHTALYWYRQSLGQGLEFLIYFQGNSAPDKSGLPSDRFSAERTGGSVSTLTIQRTQQEDSAVYLCASSLGWDQPQHFGDGTRLSIL.

V is TRBV6-2 or TRBV6-3 and J is TRBJ2-2; 9 nucleotides match TRBD1. Germline V lookup: CDR1 MNHEY, CDR2 SVGEGT. The CDR3 has 15 amino acids. V shed 5 bases, J shed 4 bases, and the junction held 5 bases outside the gene matches. The CDR3, as DNA: TGTGCCAGCAGTAATCACAGGGGGCCCACCGGGGAGCTGTTTTTT. Its protein is CASSNHRGPTGELFF.

The V and J genes are TRBV6-5 and TRBJ1-1, with D perhaps TRBD1 (5 bases). This CDR3 contains 14 residues. The germline V gene encodes CDR1 MNHEY and CDR2 SVGAGI. The V gene lost 6 bases and the J gene lost 1 base, with 12 bases spanning the gap. The CDR3 sequence is CASRPPTANTEAFF. DNA for the CDR3: TGTGCCAGCAGACCTCCGACAGCGAACACTGAAGCTTTCTTT.

Only a few counts were recorded for this clonotype. The CDR3 is CASSFSLAGSGANVLTF. The CDR3 bases are TGTGCCAGCAGTTTCAGTCTAGCGGGCTCTGGGGCCAACGTCCTGACTTTC. The V gene is TRBV27, the J gene TRBJ2-6; 8 nucleotides agree with TRBD2. CDR3 size: 17 residues. The J segment lost 0 bases and the V segment lost 3 bases, leaving 4 bases of the junction unmatched. Germline V gene lookup returns CDR1 MNHEY and CDR2 SMNVEV (reference sequence).

This clonotype was picked up a small number of times. This chain uses TRBV20-1 with TRBJ2-3; D assignment may be TRBD1 or TRBD2 (6 bases each). The germline V gene encodes CDR1 DFQATT and CDR2 SNEGSKA (reference sequence). V lost 5 bases and J lost 0, with 21 bases in between. This CDR3 region has 17 residues. The CDR3 DNA follows: TGCAGTGCTCTAAAACTAGGGGGGACTCTTAGCACAGATACGCAGTATTTT. Translating it yields CSALKLGGTLSTDTQYF.

The chain is built from TRBV28 and TRBJ1-4; 9 nucleotides match TRBD1. This CDR3 spans 16 amino acids. Germline V gene sequence: CDR1 MDHEN, CDR2 SYDVKM. The junction had 12 bases not matched to a gene; V was cut back by 5 bases and J by 8 bases. CDR3 amino acids: CASSVPGQGPREKLFF. CDR3 in DNA: TGTGCCAGCAGTGTCCCGGGACAGGGCCCTCGGGAAAAACTGTTTTTT.

This clonotype was seen a handful of times. V usage is TRBV2 and J usage is TRBJ1-2; no clear D. Trimming pared 6 bases from V and 7 bases from J, leaving 6 bases between. CDR3 length: 10 residues. Germline CDR1 and CDR2: SNHLY and FYNNEI. CDR3: CASSVGGYTF. The DNA of the CDR3 is TGTGCCAGCAGCGTCGGTGGCTACACCTTC.

The chain recombines TRBV25-1 with TRBJ2-1; 9 nucleotides match TRBD1. Germline V CDR1 and CDR2: MGHDK, SYGVNS. The CDR3 sequence is 15 residues long. Unmatched junction bases numbered 4, after V lost 1 base and J lost 6 bases. CDR3 nucleotides: TGTGCCAGCAGTGAATTTGACAGGGGGGCCAATGAGCAGTTCTTC. It codes for CASSEFDRGANEQFF.